These 20 T cell receptor beta chains were all obtained from the same sample, sequenced in a study of cytomegalovirus exposure and HLA in healthy donors. The PCR had 60 Vbeta and 13 Jbeta primers. Clones were sequenced by immunoSEQ multiplex PCR, and TCRdb holds only the in-frame ones, with some missing. The repertoire has fewer than 150,000 clones, about four fifths of them found once; the top ten carry about 2.2%. The sample consisted of PBMCs. These receptors all stem from a man aged 25-45 years in good health and CMV-seronegative.

V is TRBV5-1 and J is TRBJ2-5; TRBD2 aligns across 14 bases. With V trimmed by 2 bases and J by 2 bases, 2 bases remained unmatched. CDR1 and CDR2 from the germline V gene are SGHRS and YFSETQ. This CDR3 spans 16 amino acids. The CDR3 DNA follows: TGCGCCAGCAGCTTCAGACTAGCGGGGGGGCAAGAGACCCAGTACTTC. Translation gives CASSFRLAGGQETQYF.

V gene TRBV4-1 combines with J gene TRBJ2-5; a possible D gene is TRBD1 (6 bases). The V gene lost 2 bases and the J gene lost 1 base, with 11 bases spanning the gap. Germline loops: CDR1 MGHRA, CDR2 YSYEKL. The CDR3 has 15 amino acids. CDR3 sequence (DNA): TGCGCCAGCAGCCAACCGCCAGGGGCCCAAGAGACCCAGTACTTC. Its translation: CASSQPPGAQETQYF.

This sequence joins TRBV4-2 and TRBJ2-4, with a possible D match to TRBD2 (5 bases). Germline V gene lookup returns CDR1 LGHNA and CDR2 YNFKEQ. The germline V and J ends were trimmed by 0 bases and 8 bases, with 17 bases remaining between them. The CDR3 runs to 16 residues. CDR3 in amino acids: CASSQDRTGPFDIQYF. The CDR3 bases are TGTGCCAGCAGCCAAGATAGGACTGGCCCCTTTGACATTCAGTACTTC.

The rearrangement joins TRBV5-1 to TRBJ2-7; TRBD1 agrees at 8 bases. J was trimmed by 2 bases and V by 3 bases; bases with no gene match: 4. There are 14 residues in the CDR3. Per the germline V gene, CDR1 is SGHRS and CDR2 is YFSETQ. The CDR3 region is CASSSGTGAYEQYF. The CDR3 coding sequence is TGCGCCAGCAGCTCCGGGACAGGTGCCTACGAGCAGTACTTC.

The V and J genes are TRBV19 and TRBJ1-5, with a weak D call TRBD1 (6 bases). CDR3 length: 14 amino acids. Germline CDR1 and CDR2: LNHDA and SQIVND (reference sequence). V lost 7 bases, J lost 5 bases, and 15 bases lay in between. The CDR3 DNA reads as TGTGCCAGTACGGGGGGCGCTTGGGATCAGCCCCAGCATTTT. Translated, it gives CASTGGAWDQPQHF.

The rearrangement uses TRBV10-3 and TRBJ2-7; tentative D call: TRBD2 (6 bases). This CDR3 is built from 15 residues. Between the trimmed V and J ends, which lost 7 bases and 2 bases, there was a span of 18 bases. Germline V CDR1 and CDR2: ENHRY, SYGVKD. CDR3 nucleotides: TGTGCCATCAACCCCCGGGACGGAGGGGCCTACGAGCAGTACTTC. Its translation is CAINPRDGGAYEQYF.

The chain has TRBV28 and TRBJ1-5, with a possible D match to TRBD1 (6 bases). V was trimmed by 1 base and J by 1 base, leaving 20 bases between them. CDR1 is MDHEN and CDR2 is SYDVKM in the germline V gene. The CDR3 spans 19 residues. The CDR3: CASSLYPTTGWESNQPQHF. CDR3 coding DNA: TGTGCCAGCAGTTTATATCCTACCACAGGGTGGGAGAGCAATCAGCCCCAGCATTTT.

This clone was seen more than once but under ten times. The CDR3 DNA reads TGTGCCAGCAGTTCGGACAGTCAGAATGAAAAACTGTTTTTT. It yields the protein CASSSDSQNEKLFF. V gene TRBV5-4 combines with J gene TRBJ1-4, with a possible D match to TRBD1 (6 bases). The V gene lost 5 bases and the J gene lost 5 bases, with 13 bases spanning the gap. The CDR3 loop spans 14 amino acids. Germline assignment: CDR1 SGHNT and CDR2 YYREEE (reference sequence).

This clone appeared a single time. The chain joins TRBV5-6 to TRBJ2-1; 8 bases agree with TRBD1. This CDR3 has 14 amino acids. CDR1 is SGHDT and CDR2 is YYEEEE in the germline V gene. Trimming at V came to 4 bases and at J to 9 bases, leaving 9 bases not matched to a gene. CDR3 nucleotides: TGTGCCAGCAGCCTGGGACAGGTGCGGCGTGAGCAGTTCTTC. This gives the protein CASSLGQVRREQFF.

Only a few counts were recorded for this clone. The CDR3 is CASSDLGGEYNEQFF. The CDR3 DNA follows: TGTGCCAGCAGTGACTTGGGGGGAGAATACAATGAGCAGTTCTTC. The J gene is TRBJ2-1, the V gene TRBV2, with D maybe TRBD2 (6 bases). The CDR3 length is 15 residues. Germline CDR1 SNHLY, CDR2 FYNNEI. V lost 3 bases and J lost 4, with 13 bases in between.

J is TRBJ1-5 and V is TRBV27; TRBD1 is a possible D gene (6 bases). The CDR3 covers 15 residues. Germline V gene lookup returns CDR1 MNHEY and CDR2 SMNVEV (reference sequence). V gave up 6 bases and J gave up 0 bases, with 12 bases separating them. The CDR3: CASSGTPYSNQPQHF. DNA for the CDR3: TGTGCCAGCAGCGGGACACCTTATAGCAATCAGCCCCAGCATTTT.

The chain uses TRBV6-1 and TRBJ2-7; maybe TRBD2 (6 bases). V was trimmed by 1 base and J by 2 bases, leaving 12 bases between them. Germline CDR1 and CDR2: MNHNS and SASEGT. The CDR3 contains 15 residues. In DNA form, the CDR3 reads TGTGCCAGCAGTGAAGGCGGAGGGCTAACCTACGAGCAGTACTTC. Its translation is CASSEGGGLTYEQYF.

This chain uses TRBV5-1 with TRBJ1-5; maybe TRBD1 (5 bases). Between the trimmed V and J ends, which lost 0 bases and 3 bases, there was a span of 13 bases. Looked up from germline, CDR1 is SGHRS and CDR2 is YFSETQ. The CDR3 sequence is 16 residues long. The CDR3 nucleotides read TGCGCCAGCAGCTTGGAAGGTGGGGGGAACAATCAGCCCCAGCATTTT. Amino acids: CASSLEGGGNNQPQHF.

This clone was seen once. The genes are TRBV4-1 and TRBJ1-6; D uncertain. This CDR3 has 16 residues. Looked up from germline, CDR1 is MGHRA and CDR2 is YSYEKL. Trimming took 4 bases from V and 7 from J, leaving 17 bases between them. The DNA for the CDR3 is TGCGCCAGCAGCCCCACTGCCTCTTACCCCAATTCACCCCTCCACTTT. This codes for CASSPTASYPNSPLHF.

The chain couples TRBV28 to TRBJ2-7, with D maybe TRBD1 (6 bases). CDR1 and CDR2 (germline): MDHEN, SYDVKM. CDR3 length: 15 amino acids. V lost 6 bases and J 0 bases, leaving 15 bases between the germline ends. Here the CDR3 reads CASSPGTPHSYEQYF. The CDR3 DNA reads as TGTGCCAGCAGCCCCGGGACACCACACTCCTACGAGCAGTACTTC.

The V and J genes are TRBV18 and TRBJ2-7, with 11 nucleotides matching TRBD1. Losses at the gene ends were 5 bases for V and 5 bases for J; bases not matched to a gene: 5. This CDR3 region has 14 residues. The germline gives CDR1 KGHSH, CDR2 LQKENI. CDR3: CASSYRTGGHEQYF. The CDR3 coding sequence is TGTGCCAGCTCATACAGGACAGGGGGCCACGAGCAGTACTTC.

The V and J genes are TRBV5-4 and TRBJ2-7, with 15 bases fitting TRBD2. CDR3 size: 19 residues. Germline CDR1 and CDR2: SGHNT and YYREEE (reference sequence). After removal of 0 bases from V and 6 bases from J, the junction contained 13 bases not matched to a gene. The CDR3, as DNA: TGTGCCAGCAGCTTGGGTGGACTAGCGGGGGGGCAGAACCGGGGCGAGCAGTACTTC. Protein: CASSLGGLAGGQNRGEQYF.

The CDR3 reads CASSPTAGDGADTQYF. In DNA form, the CDR3 reads TGTGCCAGCTCCCCCACGGCAGGGGATGGGGCAGATACGCAGTATTTT. This chain links TRBV18 with TRBJ2-3; TRBD1 is a possible D gene (6 bases). CDR3 size: 16 residues. Germline V lookup: CDR1 KGHSH, CDR2 LQKENI. V was pared by 6 bases and J by 4 bases, with 20 bases between.

In the case of this clone: At one end the junction does not follow the germline gene, possibly because of a read error. The gene calls are TRBV7-7 and TRBJ2-2; 9 bases are shared with TRBD1. CDR1 and CDR2 (germline): SSHAT, FNYEAQ (reference sequence). This CDR3 comprises 14 residues. CDR3 coding DNA: TGTGCTAGCAGTGGGACAGGGTTTACCGGGGAGCTGTTTTTT. Residues: CASSGTGFTGELFF.

The chain joins TRBV25-1 to TRBJ2-7, with 7 bases aligning to TRBD1. The germline V gene has CDR1 MGHDK and CDR2 SYGVNS. The CDR3 covers 13 residues. The trim removed 7 bases at V and 2 bases at J, leaving 5 bases unmatched. The CDR3 is CASTGTETYEQYF. In DNA, the CDR3 is TGTGCCAGCACCGGGACAGAGACCTACGAGCAGTACTTC.